This record covers a single T cell receptor (beta chain). Germline V gene sequence: CDR1 GTSNPN, CDR2 SVGIG (reference sequence). This CDR3 comprises 14 residues. Trimming shortened V by 0 bases and J by 5 bases, and 12 bases separated the two germline ends. Original handling: Using reference gene primer amplification, nucleated cell counts were estimated. Assay used: immunoSEQ multiplex PCR; TCRdb lists only in-frame clones, some missing. V and J calls and clone size come straight from that table; D and trimming were deduced from the DNA. The table includes 150,000 to 200,000 clones, about 86% detected once. The data were taken from a study of blood T cell repertoires in COVID-19. Study context: COVID-19 samples collected from the United States, Italy and Spain covered acute and convalescent phases. Sources were T cells, B-cell-depleted T cells, or PBMCs; the material itself was cDNA or gDNA.

This chain connects TRBV30 to TRBJ2-3; D may be TRBD2 (5 bases). This sequence was found in a human donor with acute or convalescent COVID-19. The donor label of this sample is uncertain. Sequencing used peripheral blood. The DNA of the CDR3 is TGTGCCTGGAGTGTAGGTCTAGAGGGAGATACGCAGTATTTT. As protein: CAWSVGLEGDTQYF.